This T cell receptor (beta chain) came from a study of beta chain features in type 1 diabetes. Study-wide findings and caveats: More deletions and fewer insertions at VDJ junctions were seen in type 1 diabetes patients. The naive, central memory and Treg TCRB repertoires showed an apparent similarity that was greater among patients than among healthy donors.

Expressed TCRB transcripts were sequenced because the isolated RNA had all been reverse transcribed beforehand. Method: immunoSEQ multiplex PCR; TCRdb's copy keeps in-frame clones and lacks some. Altogether 150,000 to 200,000 clones are present, 9% to 10% being singletons, with the ten largest covering over 2%. On this clone itself: The antigen is not known.

Material for sequencing was central memory CD4+ T cells from blood. The clonotype was recovered from a woman between 18 and 29 years old in good health.

The CDR3 coding sequence is TGTGCCAGTAGTATCCAGCGGGCTTACAATGAGCAGTTCTTC. This codes for CASSIQRAYNEQFF. The rearrangement links TRBV19 to TRBJ2-1; a possible D gene is TRBD2 (6 bases). Germline CDR1 and CDR2: LNHDA and SQIVND (reference sequence). V lost 3 bases and J lost 4, with 10 bases in between. This CDR3 spans 14 amino acids.